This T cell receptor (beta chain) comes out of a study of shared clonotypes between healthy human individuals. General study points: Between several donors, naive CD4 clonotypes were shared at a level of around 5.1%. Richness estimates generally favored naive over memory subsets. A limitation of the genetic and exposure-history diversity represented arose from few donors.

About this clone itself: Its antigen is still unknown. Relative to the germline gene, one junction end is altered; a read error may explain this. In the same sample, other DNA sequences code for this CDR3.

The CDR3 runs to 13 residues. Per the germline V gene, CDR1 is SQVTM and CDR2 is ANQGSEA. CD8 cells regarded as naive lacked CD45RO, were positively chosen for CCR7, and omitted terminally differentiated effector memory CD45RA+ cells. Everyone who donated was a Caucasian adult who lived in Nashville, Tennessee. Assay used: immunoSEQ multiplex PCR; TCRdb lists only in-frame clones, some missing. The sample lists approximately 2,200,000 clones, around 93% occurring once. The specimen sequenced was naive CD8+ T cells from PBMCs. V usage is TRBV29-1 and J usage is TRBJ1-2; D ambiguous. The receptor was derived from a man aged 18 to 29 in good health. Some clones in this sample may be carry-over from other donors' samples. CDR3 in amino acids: CSVEGRTNYGYTF. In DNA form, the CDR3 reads TGCAGCGTCGAAGGGCGGACCAACTATGGCTACACCTTC.